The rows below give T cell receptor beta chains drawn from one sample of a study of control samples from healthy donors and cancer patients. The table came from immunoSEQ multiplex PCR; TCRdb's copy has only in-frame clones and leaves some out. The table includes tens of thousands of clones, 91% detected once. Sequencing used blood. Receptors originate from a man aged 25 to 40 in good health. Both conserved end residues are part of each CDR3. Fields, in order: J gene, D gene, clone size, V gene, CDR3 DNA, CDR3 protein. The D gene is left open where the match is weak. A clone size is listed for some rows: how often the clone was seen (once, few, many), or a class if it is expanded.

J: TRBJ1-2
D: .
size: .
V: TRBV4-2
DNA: TGTGCCAGCAGCCAAGATGAGGGGACCTATGGCTACACCTTC
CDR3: CASSQDEGTYGYTF

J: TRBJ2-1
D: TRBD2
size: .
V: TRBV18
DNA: TGTGCCAGCTCACCAGAAGGGACTAGCGGGAGGGCCGGCCACAATGAGCAGTTCTTC
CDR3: CASSPEGTSGRAGHNEQFF

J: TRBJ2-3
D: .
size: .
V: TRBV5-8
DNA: TGTGCCAGCAGCTTAACAGGGACAGATACGCAGTATTTT
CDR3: CASSLTGTDTQYF

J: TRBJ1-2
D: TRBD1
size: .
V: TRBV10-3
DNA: TGTGCCATCAGTGAGTCGGGACAGGGCTTCTATGGCTACACCTTC
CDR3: CAISESGQGFYGYTF

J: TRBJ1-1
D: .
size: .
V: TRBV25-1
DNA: TGTGCCAGCAGCCCCAGGGGTAACACTGAAGCTTTCTTT
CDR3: CASSPRGNTEAFF

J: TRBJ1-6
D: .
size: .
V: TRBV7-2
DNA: TGTGCCAGCACCCGAAGGGCTGGGGGCATGTCACCCCTCCACTTT
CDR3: CASTRRAGGMSPLHF

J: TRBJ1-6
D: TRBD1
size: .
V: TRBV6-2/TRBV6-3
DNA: TGTGCCAGCAGTTACTCGAGGCAGGGGGTCTCGTCCTATAATTCACCCCTCCACTTT
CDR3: CASSYSRQGVSSYNSPLHF

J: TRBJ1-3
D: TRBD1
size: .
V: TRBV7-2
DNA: TGTGCCAGCAGCTTACAGGGGGCGTCTTTCTCTGGAAACACCATATATTTT
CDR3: CASSLQGASFSGNTIYF

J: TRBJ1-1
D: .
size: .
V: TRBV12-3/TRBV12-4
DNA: TGTGCCAGCAGTTTTACAGGGAACACTGAAGCTTTCTTT
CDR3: CASSFTGNTEAFF

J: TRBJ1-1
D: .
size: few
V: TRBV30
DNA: TGTGCCTGGGACAGTCGAGGCGCTGAAGCTTTCTTT
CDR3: CAWDSRGAEAFF

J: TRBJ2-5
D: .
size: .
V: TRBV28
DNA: TGTGCCAGCAGCCCCGTGGCCCCTGAGACCCAGTACTTC
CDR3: CASSPVAPETQYF

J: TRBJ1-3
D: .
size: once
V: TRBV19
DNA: TGTGCCAGTAGCCCATACGGGTCTGGAAACACCATATATTTT
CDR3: CASSPYGSGNTIYF

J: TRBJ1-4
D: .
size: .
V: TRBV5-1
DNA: TGCGCCAGCAGCCGGTCCCAGGCAGTAGGCGAAAAACTGTTTTTT
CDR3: CASSRSQAVGEKLFF

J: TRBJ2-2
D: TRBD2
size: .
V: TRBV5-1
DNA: TGCGCCAGCAGCGGCGGGGGGTGGAACACCGGGGAGCTGTTTTTT
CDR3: CASSGGGWNTGELFF

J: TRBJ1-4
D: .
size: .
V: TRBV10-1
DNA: TGCGCCAGCAGTAATCCTGACCCCCCAGGGCGGGGTGAAAAACTGTTTTTT
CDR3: CASSNPDPPGRGEKLFF

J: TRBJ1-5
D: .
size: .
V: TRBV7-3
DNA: TGTGCCAGCATCCCTCAGGGAGGGTATCAGCCCCAGCATTTT
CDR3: CASIPQGGYQPQHF

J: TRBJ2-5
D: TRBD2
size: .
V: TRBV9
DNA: TGTGCCAGCAGTGGGACTAGCGGGGGGGCCTACCAAGAGACCCAGTACTTC
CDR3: CASSGTSGGAYQETQYF

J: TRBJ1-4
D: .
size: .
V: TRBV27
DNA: TGTGCCAGCAGTTTATCCGCTCTGTATAAACCTGCAACTAATGAAAAACTGTTTTTT
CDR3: CASSLSALYKPATNEKLFF

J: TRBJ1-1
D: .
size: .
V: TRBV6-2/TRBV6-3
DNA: TGTGCCAGCAGTTCCGGGTTTGGGGATGCTTTCTTT
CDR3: CASSSGFGDAFF

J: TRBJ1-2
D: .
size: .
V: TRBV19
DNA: TGTGCCAGTAGTCTTTATACCGGGACGGCCGAATATGGCTACACCTTC
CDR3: CASSLYTGTAEYGYTF

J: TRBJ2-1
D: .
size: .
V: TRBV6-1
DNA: TGTGCCAGCAGTGAGGGTCAAGGTCCCAGCTCCTACAATGAGCAGTTCTTC
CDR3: CASSEGQGPSSYNEQFF

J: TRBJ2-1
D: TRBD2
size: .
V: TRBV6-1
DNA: TGTGCCAGCAGTGAAGCGGGGAGGGGCTCCTACAATGAGCAGTTCTTC
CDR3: CASSEAGRGSYNEQFF

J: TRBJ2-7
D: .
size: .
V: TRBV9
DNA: TGTGCCAGCAGCGTTGGGCGCGGGTTCAGCGAGCAGTACTTC
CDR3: CASSVGRGFSEQYF

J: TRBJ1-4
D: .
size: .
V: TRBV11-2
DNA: TGTGCCAGCAGCCGGACAGCCGGTCTTGAAAAACTGTTTTTT
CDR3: CASSRTAGLEKLFF

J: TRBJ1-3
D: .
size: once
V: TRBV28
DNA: TGTGCCAGCAGGCCGCCCACAGGAATTCGAAACACCATATATTTT
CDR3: CASRPPTGIRNTIYF

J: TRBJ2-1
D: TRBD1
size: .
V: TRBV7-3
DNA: TGTGCCAGCAGCTTCGCGGGACAGGACAATGAGCAGTTCTTC
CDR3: CASSFAGQDNEQFF

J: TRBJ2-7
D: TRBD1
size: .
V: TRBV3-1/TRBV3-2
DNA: TGTGCCAGCAGCCAAGGCGTGGGACAGGGGGATTGGGAGCAGTACTTC
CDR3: CASSQGVGQGDWEQYF

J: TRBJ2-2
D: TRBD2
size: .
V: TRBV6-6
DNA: TGTGCCAGCAGTCGCACGCAAGGGACGTGGGGGGGGGCCGGGGAGCTGTTTTTT
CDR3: CASSRTQGTWGGAGELFF

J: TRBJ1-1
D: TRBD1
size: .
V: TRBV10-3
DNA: TGTGCCACTGACCCCAGGGGGCGGGAAACTGAAGCTTTCTTT
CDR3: CATDPRGRETEAFF

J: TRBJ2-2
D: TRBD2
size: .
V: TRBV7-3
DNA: TGTGCCAGCAGTCCGAGGGGCGGGAGGTCCGACACCGGGGAGCTGTTTTTT
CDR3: CASSPRGGRSDTGELFF

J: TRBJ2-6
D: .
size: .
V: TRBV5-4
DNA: TGTGCCAGCAGCCCAGGACATGAGGGGGTCCTGACTTTC
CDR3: CASSPGHEGVLTF

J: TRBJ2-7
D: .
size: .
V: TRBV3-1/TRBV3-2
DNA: TGTGCCAGCAGCCAAGATCGGGGAACAAACTACGAGCAGTACTTC
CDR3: CASSQDRGTNYEQYF

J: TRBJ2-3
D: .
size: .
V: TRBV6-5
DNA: TGTGCCAGCAGTTACGGGCAGAGCACAGATACGCAGTATTTT
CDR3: CASSYGQSTDTQYF

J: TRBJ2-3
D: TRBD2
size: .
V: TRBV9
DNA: TGTGCCAGCAGCGACCTAGCGGGGGGGCGAGATACGCAGTATTTT
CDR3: CASSDLAGGRDTQYF

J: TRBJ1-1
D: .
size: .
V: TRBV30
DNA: TGTGCCTGGAACTCGAACACTGAAGCTTTCTTT
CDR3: CAWNSNTEAFF

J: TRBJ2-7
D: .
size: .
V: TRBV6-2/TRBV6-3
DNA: TGTGCCAGCAGCCAGGACGATTTACAGGAGTACTTC
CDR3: CASSQDDLQEYF

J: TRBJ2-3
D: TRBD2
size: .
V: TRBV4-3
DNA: TGCGCCAGCAGCCAACAAATAAGCGGGGCGGTGAGTACGCAGTATTTT
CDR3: CASSQQISGAVSTQYF

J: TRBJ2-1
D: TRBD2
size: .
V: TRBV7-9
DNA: TGTGCCAGCAGCACGCCGGGACTAGCGGGAGCACAGACAGAGCAGTTCTTC
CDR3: CASSTPGLAGAQTEQFF

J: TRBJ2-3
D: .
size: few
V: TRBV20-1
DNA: TGCAGTGCTAGAGTCGGAGATACGCAGTATTTT
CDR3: CSARVGDTQYF

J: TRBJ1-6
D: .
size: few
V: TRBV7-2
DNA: TGTGCCAGCAGCTTTTTAGTCACCCCTCCGGCTAATTCACCCCTCCACTTT
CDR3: CASSFLVTPPANSPLHF

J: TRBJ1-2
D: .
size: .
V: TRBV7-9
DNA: TGTGCCAGCAGTAGACAGGCGAGCTATGGCTACACCTTC
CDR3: CASSRQASYGYTF

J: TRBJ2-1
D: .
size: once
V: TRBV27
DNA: TGTGCCAGCAGTTTGCCCGGACTCCCCGGAGGGGCCAATGAGCAGTTCTTC
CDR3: CASSLPGLPGGANEQFF

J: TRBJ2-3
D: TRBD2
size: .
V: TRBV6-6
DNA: TGTGCCAGCAGTCGTCAAGCGGGGGGCGGCACAGATACGCAGTATTTT
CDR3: CASSRQAGGGTDTQYF

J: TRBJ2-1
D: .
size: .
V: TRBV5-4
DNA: TGTGCCAGCAGCTTGGGTGAGGGGGGTTTGGGTAATGAGCAGTTCTTC
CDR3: CASSLGEGGLGNEQFF

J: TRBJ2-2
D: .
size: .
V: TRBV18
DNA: TGTGCCAGCTCACCCCTTATTTACGGGGAGCTGTTTTTT
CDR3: CASSPLIYGELFF

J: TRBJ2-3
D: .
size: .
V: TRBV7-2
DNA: TGTGCCAGCACTACATACAAATCCGCAGATACGCAGTATTTT
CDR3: CASTTYKSADTQYF